This note documents a single TCR beta chain sequence. Original processing methods: Reference gene primers were amplified, and this amplification served to estimate nucleated cell counts. This table comes from immunoSEQ multiplex PCR, and its TCRdb copy is limited to in-frame clones, with some not included. V and J calls and clone size are those listed in that table; D and trimming were worked out from the DNA. The table records a few hundred thousand clones, 75% to 85% of them present only once. The data stem from a study of blood T cell repertoires in COVID-19. The germline CDR1 and CDR2 sequences are KGHSH and LQKENI. The germline V and J ends were trimmed by 3 bases and 3 bases, with 13 bases remaining between them. The CDR3 has 15 amino acids.

The sequenced material came from peripheral blood. The chain employs TRBV18 and TRBJ2-3; possible D gene TRBD2, 6 bases. The clonotype originates from a woman in her thirties with COVID-19, enrolled during active disease. The CDR3 coding sequence is TGTGCCAGCTCACCGGACTATTCTCGGACAGATACGCAGTATTTT. Protein product: CASSPDYSRTDTQYF.